The clone carrying this T cell receptor beta chain appeared a single time. Sequencing was performed with immunoSEQ multiplex PCR; in TCRdb, only in-frame clones are kept and a portion is missing. This table has 100,000 or so clones, around 80% appearing once. This sample is drawn from a study of control samples from healthy donors and cancer patients. This CDR3 is built from 16 residues. The germline V gene has CDR1 SSHAT and CDR2 FNYEAQ (reference sequence). After removal of 1 base from V and 3 bases from J, the junction contained 9 bases not matched to a gene. Sample: blood. V and J are TRBV7-7 and TRBJ2-7, with 7 positions matching TRBD2. This TCR was sampled from a woman aged 60-75 years in good health. The CDR3 loop reads CASSLGEGTVIYEQYF. CDR3 in DNA: TGTGCCAGCAGCTTAGGGGAGGGCACCGTAATCTACGAGCAGTACTTC.